This entry lists 8 T cell receptor beta chains sequenced from one sample in a study of Graves' ophthalmopathy and Graves' hyperthyroidism. RNA transcripts provided the template for amplifying TCR beta CDR3 regions. Second-round multiplex PCR came after first-round RT-PCR with HTBI primers. TCRdb recomputed calls from the multiplex PCR reads with MiXCR, one row per CDR3 protein. The data contain 900,000 to 1,200,000 distinct CDR3 sequences, 35% to 40% of them singletons. Sequencing used peripheral blood or thyroid tissue (not recorded which). Receptor source: an adult man with Graves' hyperthyroidism.

The rearrangement links TRBV10-2 to TRBJ2-7; D gene uncertain. CDR1 is WSHSY, CDR2 SAAADI, per germline. Trimming took 4 bases from V and 2 from J, leaving 15 bases between them. CDR3 length equals 15 residues. The CDR3 protein is CASSAGPSQAYEQYF. In DNA, the CDR3 is TGCGCCAGCAGTGCCGGACCCTCGCAGGCCTACGAGCAGTACTTC.

This chain connects TRBV19 to TRBJ1-2; D is possibly TRBD1 (5 bases). With 6 bases removed from V and 6 bases from J, the gap between germline ends came to 14 bases. Germline loops: CDR1 LNHDA, CDR2 SQIVND (reference sequence). The CDR3 totals 13 residues. The CDR3, as DNA: TGTGCCAGTAGACGCGAGGGAGGGGATGGCTACACCTTC. This sequence encodes CASRREGGDGYTF.

Details on this clonotype: The germline gene is not matched at one end of the junction; a read error may be the cause. The chain has TRBV10-2 and TRBJ1-2, with a weak D call TRBD1 (6 bases). The length of the CDR3 is 13 residues. Germline CDR1 WSHSY, CDR2 SAAADI. In DNA, the CDR3 is TGTGCCAGCAGTTACAAAGGGGGCTATGGCTACACCTTC. This gives the protein CASSYKGGYGYTF.

This CDR3 reads CASSYSVQGYYGYTF. As DNA, the CDR3 is TGTGCCAGCAGTTACTCGGTGCAGGGGTACTATGGCTACACCTTC. This chain links TRBV6-2 or TRBV6-3 with TRBJ1-2, with D maybe TRBD1 (6 bases). Trimming stripped 0 bases from V and 3 bases from J, with 11 bases between. The germline gives CDR1 MNHEY, CDR2 SVGEGT. CDR3 length equals 15 residues.

This clonotype was seen more than once but under ten times. Just one base apart from a much larger clone, this may be a read error. This chain uses TRBV10-3 with TRBJ2-5; tentative D call: TRBD2 (7 bases). The CDR3 totals 13 residues. V was trimmed by 3 bases and J by 5 bases, leaving 10 bases between them. Germline V gene lookup returns CDR1 ENHRY and CDR2 SYGVKD. The CDR3 nucleotides are TGTGCCATCAGTGACGGGGGGCTCGAGACCCAGTACTTC. This sequence encodes CAISDGGLETQYF.

This clonotype has a handful of counts. The chain uses TRBV5-1 and TRBJ2-2, with D perhaps matching TRBD1 or TRBD2 (7 bases each). Germline V gives CDR1 SGHRS, CDR2 YFSETQ. The CDR3 contains 15 residues. V was clipped by 2 bases and J by 4 bases, with 12 bases between them. DNA for the CDR3: TGCGCCAGCAGCTTCCAGGGGGGGTCCACCGGGGAGCTGTTTTTT. This encodes CASSFQGGSTGELFF.

This chain links TRBV20-1 with TRBJ2-7, with D possibly matching TRBD1 (6 bases). CDR1 and CDR2 (germline): DFQATT, SNEGSKA (reference sequence). The CDR3 is 13 amino acids. With 3 bases removed from V and 6 bases from J, the gap between germline ends came to 15 bases. This CDR3 is CSASRGRVSEQYF. The CDR3 DNA sequence: TGCAGTGCTAGCAGGGGAAGGGTGAGCGAGCAGTACTTC.

The chain is built from TRBV19 and TRBJ1-2; TRBD1 matches at 7 bases. Trimming at V came to 7 bases and at J to 4 bases, leaving 9 bases not matched to a gene. CDR3 length equals 14 residues. CDR1 is LNHDA and CDR2 is SQIVND in the germline V gene (reference sequence). The CDR3 loop is CASTLAGTAYGYTF. CDR3 DNA sequence: TGTGCCAGTACCTTGGCCGGGACAGCCTATGGCTACACCTTC.